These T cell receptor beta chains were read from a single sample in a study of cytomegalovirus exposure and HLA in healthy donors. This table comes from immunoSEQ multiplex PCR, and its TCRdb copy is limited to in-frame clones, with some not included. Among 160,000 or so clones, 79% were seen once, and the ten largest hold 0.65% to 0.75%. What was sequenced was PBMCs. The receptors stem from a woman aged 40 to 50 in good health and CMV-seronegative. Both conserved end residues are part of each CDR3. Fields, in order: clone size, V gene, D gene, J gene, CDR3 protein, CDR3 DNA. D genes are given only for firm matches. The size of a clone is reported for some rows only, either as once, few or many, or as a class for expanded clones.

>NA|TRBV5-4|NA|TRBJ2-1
CASSLEGLEEQFF
TGTGCCAGCAGCCTGGAGGGGTTGGAGGAGCAGTTCTTC
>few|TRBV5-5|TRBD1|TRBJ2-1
CASSLFLSARDSIINEQFF
TGTGCCAGCAGCTTGTTCCTCTCCGCACGGGACAGCATTATCAATGAGCAGTTCTTC
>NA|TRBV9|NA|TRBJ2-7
CASSATDSYYEQYF
TGTGCCAGCAGCGCAACGGACAGTTACTACGAGCAGTACTTC
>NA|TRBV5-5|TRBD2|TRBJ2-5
CASSLAGTSLETQYF
TGTGCCAGCAGCTTGGCCGGGACTAGCTTGGAGACCCAGTACTTC
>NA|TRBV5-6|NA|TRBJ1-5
CASTFGNQPQHF
TGTGCCAGCACCTTCGGCAATCAGCCCCAGCATTTT
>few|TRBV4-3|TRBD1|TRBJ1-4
CASSQDLDRGDEKLFF
TGCGCCAGCAGCCAAGATTTGGACAGGGGCGATGAAAAACTGTTTTTT
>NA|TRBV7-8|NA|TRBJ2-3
CASSLQLVGDTQYF
TGTGCCAGCAGCTTACAACTTGTCGGAGATACGCAGTATTTT
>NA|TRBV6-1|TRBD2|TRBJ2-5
CASSIAGGIMETQYF
TGTGCCAGCAGCATAGCGGGGGGTATAATGGAGACCCAGTACTTC
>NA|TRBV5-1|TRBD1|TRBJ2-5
CASSHRTGMEETQYF
TGCGCCAGCAGCCACAGGACAGGGATGGAAGAGACCCAGTACTTC
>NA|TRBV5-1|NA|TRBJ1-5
CASSLSTGLNQPQHF
TGCGCCAGCAGCTTATCGACAGGTTTAAATCAGCCCCAGCATTTT
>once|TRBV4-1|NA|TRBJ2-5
CASSQVVWETQYF
TGCGCCAGCAGCCAAGTAGTATGGGAGACCCAGTACTTC
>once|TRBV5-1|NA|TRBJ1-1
CASSLSRTLEAFF
TGCGCCAGCAGCTTGTCACGGACACTTGAAGCTTTCTTT
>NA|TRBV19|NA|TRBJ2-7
CASQQDYEQYF
TGTGCCAGTCAACAGGACTACGAGCAGTACTTC
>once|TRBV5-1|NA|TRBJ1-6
CASSFRSQPTSLHF
TGCGCCAGCAGCTTTCGGTCCCAACCCACCTCCCTCCACTTT
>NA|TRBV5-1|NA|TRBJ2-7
CASHRGGSYEQYF
TGCGCCTCTCACAGGGGGGGGTCCTACGAGCAGTACTTC
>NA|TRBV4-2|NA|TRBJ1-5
CASSQDGGDSNQPQHF
TGTGCCAGCAGCCAAGATGGAGGGGATAGCAATCAGCCCCAGCATTTT
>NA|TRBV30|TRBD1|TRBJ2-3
CAWSLGDSYTDTQYF
TGTGCCTGGAGTTTAGGGGACAGCTACACAGATACGCAGTATTTT
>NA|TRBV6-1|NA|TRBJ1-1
CASSRVWSTEAFF
TGTGCCAGCAGCAGGGTTTGGAGCACTGAAGCTTTCTTT
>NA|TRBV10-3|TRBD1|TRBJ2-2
CAISLLQGELNTGELFF
TGTGCCATCAGTCTACTACAGGGGGAACTGAACACCGGGGAGCTGTTTTTT
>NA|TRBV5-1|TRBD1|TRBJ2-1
CASGTGGKNSYNEQFF
TGCGCCAGCGGGACAGGGGGCAAGAACTCCTACAATGAGCAGTTCTTC
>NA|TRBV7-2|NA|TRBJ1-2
CASSLVAGGYTF
TGTGCCAGCAGCTTAGTTGCGGGAGGCTACACCTTC
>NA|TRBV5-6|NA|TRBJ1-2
CASSRTVDFRYTF
TGTGCCAGCAGCCGGACAGTGGACTTTCGCTACACCTTC
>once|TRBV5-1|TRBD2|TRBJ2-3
CASTPPGTTAGTQYF
TGCGCCAGCACCCCCCCCGGGACTACCGCTGGAACGCAGTATTTT
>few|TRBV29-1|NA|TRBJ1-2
CSVMQGSGGSYTF
TGCAGCGTTATGCAGGGGTCCGGAGGAAGCTACACCTTC
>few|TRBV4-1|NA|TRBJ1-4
CASSPASIATNEKLFF
TGCGCCAGCAGCCCAGCCTCCATAGCGACTAATGAAAAACTGTTTTTT
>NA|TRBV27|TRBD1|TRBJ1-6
CASSLTTGSSPLHF
TGTGCCAGCAGTCTGACGACAGGGAGCTCACCCCTCCACTTT
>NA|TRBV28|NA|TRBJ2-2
CASSSPTPANTGELFF
TGTGCCAGCAGTTCACCGACTCCCGCGAACACCGGGGAGCTGTTTTTT
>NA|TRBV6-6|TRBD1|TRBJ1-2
CASSPRQGASYGYTF
TGTGCCAGCAGTCCCCGACAGGGGGCGTCCTATGGCTACACCTTC
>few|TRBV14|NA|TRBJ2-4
CASSEIGPNIQYF
TGTGCCAGCAGCGAGATCGGTCCAAACATTCAGTACTTC
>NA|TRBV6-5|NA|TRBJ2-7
CASSYTTGSYEQYF
TGTGCCAGCAGTTATACGACAGGATCCTACGAGCAGTACTTC
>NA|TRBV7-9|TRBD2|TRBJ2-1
CASSLGLAGVNEQFF
TGTGCCAGCAGCCTTGGACTAGCGGGGGTCAATGAGCAGTTCTTC
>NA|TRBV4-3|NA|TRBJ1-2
CASSQDRDWSYGYTF
TGCGCCAGCAGCCAAGACAGAGACTGGTCGTATGGCTACACCTTC
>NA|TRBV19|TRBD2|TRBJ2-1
CASSIALAGANEQFF
TGTGCCAGTAGTATAGCACTAGCGGGGGCCAATGAGCAGTTCTTC
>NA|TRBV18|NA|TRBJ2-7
CASSLTPRNYEQYF
TGTGCCAGCTCACTAACACCCAGGAACTACGAGCAGTACTTC
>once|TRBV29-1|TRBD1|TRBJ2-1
CSLGTGGYNEQFF
TGCAGCCTCGGGACAGGGGGATACAATGAGCAGTTCTTC
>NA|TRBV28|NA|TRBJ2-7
CASSPRGKNEQYF
TGTGCCAGCAGTCCAAGGGGGAAAAACGAGCAGTACTTC
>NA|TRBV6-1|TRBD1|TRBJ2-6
CASSGRDRVSGANVLTF
TGTGCCAGCAGTGGCCGGGACAGGGTCTCTGGGGCCAACGTCCTGACTTTC
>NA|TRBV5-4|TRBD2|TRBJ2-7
CASSDAFGGEPYEQYF
TGTGCCAGCAGCGACGCATTCGGGGGGGAACCCTACGAGCAGTACTTC
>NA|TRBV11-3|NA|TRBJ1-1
CASSLRSTEAFF
TGTGCCAGCAGCTTGAGGAGCACTGAAGCTTTCTTT
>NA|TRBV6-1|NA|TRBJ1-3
CASSFTDSGNTIYF
TGTGCCAGCAGTTTCACGGACTCGGGAAACACCATATATTTT
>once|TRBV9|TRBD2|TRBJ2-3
CASSAAGPSTDTQYF
TGTGCCAGCAGCGCAGCGGGACCTAGCACAGATACGCAGTATTTT
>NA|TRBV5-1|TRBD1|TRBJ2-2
CASSLGGTGAAGELFF
TGCGCCAGCAGCTTAGGGGGGACAGGGGCCGCCGGGGAGCTGTTTTTT
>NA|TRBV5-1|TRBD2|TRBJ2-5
CASSLVAGGAETQYF
TGCGCCAGCAGCTTGGTAGCGGGAGGTGCAGAGACCCAGTACTTC
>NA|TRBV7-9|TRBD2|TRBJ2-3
CASSLISGRADTQYF
TGTGCCAGCAGCTTAATTAGCGGGAGGGCAGATACGCAGTATTTT
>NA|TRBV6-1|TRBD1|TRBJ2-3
CASTRTGYTDTQYF
TGTGCCAGCACCAGGACAGGCTACACAGATACGCAGTATTTT
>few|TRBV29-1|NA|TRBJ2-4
CSVSGEGAKNIQYF
TGCAGCGTTTCGGGGGAAGGGGCCAAAAACATTCAGTACTTC